A single sample is the source of the 3 T cell receptor beta chains below, sequenced in a study of cytotoxic CD8 clonotypes in ibrutinib-treated CLL. The data were produced by immunoSEQ multiplex PCR, yet TCRdb's version contains in-frame clones alone and is incomplete. This sample has more than 200,000 clones, with under 80% found just once. This material consisted of PBMCs, taken after 24 months of ibrutinib treatment. The receptors derive from a human donor with chronic lymphocytic leukemia.

This clone was counted once. The chain couples TRBV4-3 to TRBJ2-5; 7 positions agree with TRBD2. This CDR3 comprises 15 residues. Germline V gene data show CDR1 as LGHNA and CDR2 as YSLEER. V trimming: 1 base; J trimming: 5 bases; junction bases outside the gene matches: 7. CDR3 DNA sequence: TGCGCCAGCAGCCAAGTGGGAGGGGCGGTGGAGACCCAGTACTTC. Its protein is CASSQVGGAVETQYF.

This clone was observed a single time. The chain combines TRBV11-3 with TRBJ2-1; 8 positions match TRBD2. V trimming: 1 base; J trimming: 0 bases; junction bases outside the gene matches: 5. Germline-derived CDR1 and CDR2 are SGHNT and YENEEA. The CDR3 consists of 17 residues. CDR3 DNA sequence: TGTGCCAGCAGCTTAGTAGTCGCGGGGGGCTCCTACAATGAGCAGTTCTTC. The encoded protein is CASSLVVAGGSYNEQFF.

The chain couples TRBV5-3 to TRBJ2-1; D uncertain. TRBV5-3 counts as an open reading frame of uncertain function. V lost 4 bases, J lost 3 bases, and 17 bases lay in between. This CDR3 comprises 16 residues. In DNA form, the CDR3 reads TGTGCCAGAAGCAACGAATGGGGTGGGATCTACAATGAGCAGTTCTTC. The encoded protein is CARSNEWGGIYNEQFF.